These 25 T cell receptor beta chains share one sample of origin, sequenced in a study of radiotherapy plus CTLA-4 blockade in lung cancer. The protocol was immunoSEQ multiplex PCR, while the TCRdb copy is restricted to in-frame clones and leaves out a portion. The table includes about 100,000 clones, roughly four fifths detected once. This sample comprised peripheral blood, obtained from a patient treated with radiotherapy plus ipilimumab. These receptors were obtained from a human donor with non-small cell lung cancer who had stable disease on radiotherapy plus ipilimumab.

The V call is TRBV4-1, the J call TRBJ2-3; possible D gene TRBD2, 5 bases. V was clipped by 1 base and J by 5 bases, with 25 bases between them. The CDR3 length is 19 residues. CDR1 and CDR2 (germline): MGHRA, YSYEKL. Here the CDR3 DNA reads TGCGCCAGCAGCCAAGGGGGAGCCGGGTCTATGTCCACGGAAGATACGCAGTATTTT. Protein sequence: CASSQGGAGSMSTEDTQYF.

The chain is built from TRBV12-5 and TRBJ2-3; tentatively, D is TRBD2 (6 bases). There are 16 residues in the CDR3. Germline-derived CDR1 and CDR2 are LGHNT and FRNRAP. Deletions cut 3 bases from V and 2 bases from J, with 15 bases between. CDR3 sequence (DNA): TGTGCTAGTGGTTTAAGTTTAGGGGAGGCCACAGATACGCAGTATTTT. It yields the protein CASGLSLGEATDTQYF.

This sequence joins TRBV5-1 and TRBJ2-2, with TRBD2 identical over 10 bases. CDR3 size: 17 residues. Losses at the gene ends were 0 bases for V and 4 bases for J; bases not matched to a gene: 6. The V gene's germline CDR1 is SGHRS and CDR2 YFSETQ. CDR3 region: CASSLVAGGGITGELFF. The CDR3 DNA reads TGCGCCAGCAGCTTGGTAGCGGGAGGCGGAATCACCGGGGAGCTGTTTTTT.

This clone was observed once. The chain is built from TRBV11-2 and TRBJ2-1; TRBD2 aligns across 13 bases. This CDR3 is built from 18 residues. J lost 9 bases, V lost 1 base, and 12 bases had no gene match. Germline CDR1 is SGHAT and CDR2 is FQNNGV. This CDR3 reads CASSLARGTSGNSGEQFF. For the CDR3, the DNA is TGTGCCAGCAGCTTAGCCCGCGGGACTAGCGGGAATTCCGGTGAGCAGTTCTTC.

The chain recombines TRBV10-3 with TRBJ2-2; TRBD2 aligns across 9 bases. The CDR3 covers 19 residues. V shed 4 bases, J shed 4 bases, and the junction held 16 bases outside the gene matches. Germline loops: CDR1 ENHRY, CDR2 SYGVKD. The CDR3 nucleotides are TGTGCCATCAGTGCGTACGGTACGGCCAGCGGGAGGATCACCGGGGAGCTGTTTTTT. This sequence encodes CAISAYGTASGRITGELFF.

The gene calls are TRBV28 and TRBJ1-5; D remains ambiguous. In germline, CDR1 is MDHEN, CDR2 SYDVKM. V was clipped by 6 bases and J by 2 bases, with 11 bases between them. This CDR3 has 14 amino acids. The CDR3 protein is CASRGEVGNQPQHF. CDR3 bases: TGTGCCAGCAGGGGTGAAGTGGGCAATCAGCCCCAGCATTTT.

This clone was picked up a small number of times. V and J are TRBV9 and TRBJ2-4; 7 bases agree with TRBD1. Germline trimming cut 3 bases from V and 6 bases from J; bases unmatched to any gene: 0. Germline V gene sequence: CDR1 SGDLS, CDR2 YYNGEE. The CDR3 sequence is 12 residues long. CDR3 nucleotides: TGTGCCAGCAGCGCAGGGGGAAACATTCAGTACTTC. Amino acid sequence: CASSAGGNIQYF.

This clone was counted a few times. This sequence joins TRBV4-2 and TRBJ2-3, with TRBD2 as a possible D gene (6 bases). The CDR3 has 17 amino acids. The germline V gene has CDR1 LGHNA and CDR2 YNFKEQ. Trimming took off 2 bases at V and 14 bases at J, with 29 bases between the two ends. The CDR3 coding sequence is TGTGCCAGCAGCCAACGAGATCACCCCCCAGTGACCGGGGGTCGGTATTTT. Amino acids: CASSQRDHPPVTGGRYF.

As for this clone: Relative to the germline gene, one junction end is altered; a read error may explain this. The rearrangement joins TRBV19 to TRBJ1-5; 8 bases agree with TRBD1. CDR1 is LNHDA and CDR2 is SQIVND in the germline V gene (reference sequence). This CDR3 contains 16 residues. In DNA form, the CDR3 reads TGTGCCAGTAGCATAGCGACAGGGGATCCCTATCAGCCCCAGCATTTT. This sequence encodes CASSIATGDPYQPQHF.

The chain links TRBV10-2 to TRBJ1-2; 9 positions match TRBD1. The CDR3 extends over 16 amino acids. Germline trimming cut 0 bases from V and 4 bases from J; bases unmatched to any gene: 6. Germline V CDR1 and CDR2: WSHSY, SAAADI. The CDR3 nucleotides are TGCGCCAGCAGTGAGTCGAGGACAGGGGTTACCTATGGCTACACCTTC. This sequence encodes CASSESRTGVTYGYTF.

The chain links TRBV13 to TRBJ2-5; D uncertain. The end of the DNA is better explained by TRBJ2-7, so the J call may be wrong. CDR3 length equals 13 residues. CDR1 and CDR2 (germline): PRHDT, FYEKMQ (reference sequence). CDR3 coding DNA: TGTGCCAGCAGCTTAGGACGGAACTACGAGCAGTACTTC. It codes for CASSLGRNYEQYF.

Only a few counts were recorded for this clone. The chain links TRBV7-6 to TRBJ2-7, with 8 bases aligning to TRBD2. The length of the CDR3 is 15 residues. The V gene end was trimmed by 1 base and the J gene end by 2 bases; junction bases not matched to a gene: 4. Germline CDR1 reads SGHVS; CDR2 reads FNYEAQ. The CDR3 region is CASSLGAGGPYEQYF. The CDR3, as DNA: TGTGCCAGCAGCTTAGGGGCGGGAGGACCCTACGAGCAGTACTTC.

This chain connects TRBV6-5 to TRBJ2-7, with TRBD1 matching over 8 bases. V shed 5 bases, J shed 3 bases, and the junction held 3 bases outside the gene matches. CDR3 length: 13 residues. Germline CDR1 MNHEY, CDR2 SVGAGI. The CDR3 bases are TGTGCCAGCAGTCCCGGGACAGGCTACGAGCAGTACTTC. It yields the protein CASSPGTGYEQYF.

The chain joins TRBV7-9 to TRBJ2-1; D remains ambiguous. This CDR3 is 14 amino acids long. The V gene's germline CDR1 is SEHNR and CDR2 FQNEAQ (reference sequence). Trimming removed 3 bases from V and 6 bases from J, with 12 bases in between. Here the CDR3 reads CASSFPQTGNEQFF. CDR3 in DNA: TGTGCCAGCAGCTTCCCCCAGACGGGCAATGAGCAGTTCTTC.

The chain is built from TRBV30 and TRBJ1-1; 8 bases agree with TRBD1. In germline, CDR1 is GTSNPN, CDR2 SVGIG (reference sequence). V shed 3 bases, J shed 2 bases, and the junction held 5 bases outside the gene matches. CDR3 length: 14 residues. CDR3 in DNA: TGTGCCTGGAGGACCCCAGGGGGCAACACTGAAGCTTTCTTT. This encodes CAWRTPGGNTEAFF. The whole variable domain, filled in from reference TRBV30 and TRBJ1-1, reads SQTIHQWPATLVQPVGSPLSLECTVEGTSNPNLYWYRQAAGRGLQLLFYSVGIGQISSEVPQNLSASRPQDRQFILSSKKLLLSDSGFYLCAWRTPGGNTEAFFGQGTRLTVV.

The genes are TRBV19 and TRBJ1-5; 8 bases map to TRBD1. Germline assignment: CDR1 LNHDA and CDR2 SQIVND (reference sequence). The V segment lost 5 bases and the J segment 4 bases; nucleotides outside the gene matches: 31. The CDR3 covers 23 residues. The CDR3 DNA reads TGTGCCAGTAGTCGACTCGGACAGGGCGGCATAGGACCCGAACGGGGGTGGAATCAGCCCCAGCATTTT. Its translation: CASSRLGQGGIGPERGWNQPQHF.

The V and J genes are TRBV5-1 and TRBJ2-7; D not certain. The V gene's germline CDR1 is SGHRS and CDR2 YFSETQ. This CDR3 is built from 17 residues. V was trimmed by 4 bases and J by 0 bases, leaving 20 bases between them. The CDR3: CASSPSFRADSSYEQYF. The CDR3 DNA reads TGCGCCAGCAGCCCGTCCTTTAGGGCAGATAGCTCCTACGAGCAGTACTTC.

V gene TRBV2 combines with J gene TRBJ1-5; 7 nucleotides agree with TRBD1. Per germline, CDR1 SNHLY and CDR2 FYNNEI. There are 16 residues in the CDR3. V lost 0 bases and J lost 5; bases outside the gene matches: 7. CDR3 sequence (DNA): TGTGCCAGCAGTGAAGCGCGGGCAGGGGGAGATCAGCCCCAGCATTTT. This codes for CASSEARAGGDQPQHF.

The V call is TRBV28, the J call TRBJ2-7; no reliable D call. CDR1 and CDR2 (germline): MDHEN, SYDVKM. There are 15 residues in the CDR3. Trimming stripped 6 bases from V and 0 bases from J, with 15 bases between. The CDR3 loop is CASSLGLESSYEQYF. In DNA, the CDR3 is TGTGCCAGCAGCTTAGGTCTCGAGAGCTCCTACGAGCAGTACTTC.

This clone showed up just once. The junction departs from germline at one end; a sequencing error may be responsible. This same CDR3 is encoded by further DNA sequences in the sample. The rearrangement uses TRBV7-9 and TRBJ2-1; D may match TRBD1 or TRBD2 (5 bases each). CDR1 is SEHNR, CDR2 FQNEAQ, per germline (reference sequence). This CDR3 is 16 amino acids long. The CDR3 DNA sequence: TGTGCCAGCACGAAGGGTGGGGGTTTCTCCTATAATGAGCAGTTCTTC. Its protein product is CASTKGGGFSYNEQFF.

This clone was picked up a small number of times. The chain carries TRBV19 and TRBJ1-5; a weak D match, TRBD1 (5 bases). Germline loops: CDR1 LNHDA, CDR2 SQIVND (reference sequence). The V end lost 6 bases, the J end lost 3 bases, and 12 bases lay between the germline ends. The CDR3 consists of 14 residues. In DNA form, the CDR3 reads TGTGCCAGTAGGAAGGGACCGACCAATCAGCCCCAGCATTTT. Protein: CASRKGPTNQPQHF.

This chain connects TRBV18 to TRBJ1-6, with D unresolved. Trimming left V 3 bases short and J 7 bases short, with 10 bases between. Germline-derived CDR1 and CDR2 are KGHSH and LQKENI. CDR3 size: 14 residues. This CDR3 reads CASSPNFQNSPLHF. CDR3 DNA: TGTGCCAGCTCACCGAATTTCCAGAATTCACCCCTCCACTTT.

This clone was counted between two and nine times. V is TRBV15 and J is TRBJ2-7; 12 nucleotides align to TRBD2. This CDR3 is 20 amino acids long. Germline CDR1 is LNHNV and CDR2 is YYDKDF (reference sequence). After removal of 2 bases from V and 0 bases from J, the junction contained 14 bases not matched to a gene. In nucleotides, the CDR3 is TGTGCCACCAGCAGATCACCGGGACTAGCGGGTTCCTTGAGCTCCTACGAGCAGTACTTC. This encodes CATSRSPGLAGSLSSYEQYF.

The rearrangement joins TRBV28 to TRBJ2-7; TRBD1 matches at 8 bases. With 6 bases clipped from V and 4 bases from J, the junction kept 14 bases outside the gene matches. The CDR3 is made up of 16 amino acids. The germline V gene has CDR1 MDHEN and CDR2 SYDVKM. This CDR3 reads CASSDTPGQARYEQYF. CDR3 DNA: TGTGCCAGCAGCGATACACCGGGACAGGCCCGTTACGAGCAGTACTTC.

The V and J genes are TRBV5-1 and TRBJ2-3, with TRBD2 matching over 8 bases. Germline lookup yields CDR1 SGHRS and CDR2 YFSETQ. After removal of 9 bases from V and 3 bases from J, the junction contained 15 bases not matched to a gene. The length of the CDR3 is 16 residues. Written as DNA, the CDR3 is TGCGCCACCTCCGGCGGTCCAGCGGGAGCAACAGATACGCAGTATTTT. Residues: CATSGGPAGATDTQYF.